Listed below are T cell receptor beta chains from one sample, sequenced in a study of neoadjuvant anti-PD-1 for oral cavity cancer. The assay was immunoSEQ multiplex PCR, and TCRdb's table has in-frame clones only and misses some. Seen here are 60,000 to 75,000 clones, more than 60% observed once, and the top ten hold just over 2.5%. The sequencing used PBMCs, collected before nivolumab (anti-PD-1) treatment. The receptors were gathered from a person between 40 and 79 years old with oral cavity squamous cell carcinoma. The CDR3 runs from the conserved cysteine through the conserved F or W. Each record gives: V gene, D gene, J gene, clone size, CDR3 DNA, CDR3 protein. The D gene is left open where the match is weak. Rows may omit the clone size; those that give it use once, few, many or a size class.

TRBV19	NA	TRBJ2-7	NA	TGTGCCAGTAGTACTCAGGGCTACGAGCAGTACTTC	CASSTQGYEQYF
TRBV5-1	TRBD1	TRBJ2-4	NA	TGCGCCAGCAGCCCCGGTCCCGGGACAGGGGGCTCCATTCAGTACTTC	CASSPGPGTGGSIQYF
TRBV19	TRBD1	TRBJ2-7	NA	TGTGCCAGTAGCGGGACAGGGGGCTCCTACGAGCAGTACTTC	CASSGTGGSYEQYF
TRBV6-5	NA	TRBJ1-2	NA	TGTGCCAGCAGTACAAGGGTAGGAGGAACCTATGGCTACACCTTC	CASSTRVGGTYGYTF
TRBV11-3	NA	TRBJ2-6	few	TGTGCCAGCAGCTTAGATCCGGGGTCCGTCCTGACTTTC	CASSLDPGSVLTF
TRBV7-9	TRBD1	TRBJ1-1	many	TGTGCCAGCAGCTTCAGACAGGGGTACACTGAAGCTTTCTTT	CASSFRQGYTEAFF
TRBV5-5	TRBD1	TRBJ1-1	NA	TGTGCCAGCAGCTGGGGACAGGCCGTGAACACTGAAGCTTTCTTT	CASSWGQAVNTEAFF
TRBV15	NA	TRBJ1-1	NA	TGTGCCACCAGCAGAGGGGTCGGGGGCACTGAAGCTTTCTTT	CATSRGVGGTEAFF
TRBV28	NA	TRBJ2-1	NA	TGTGCCAGCAAGGACGCGAGCTCCTACAATGAGCAGTTCTTC	CASKDASSYNEQFF
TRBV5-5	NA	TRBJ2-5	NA	TGTGCCAGCAGTCACCGGGCCCTCGGGTTCCAAGAGACCCAGTACTTC	CASSHRALGFQETQYF
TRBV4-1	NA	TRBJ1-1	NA	TGCGCCAGCAGCGGCCGAAAAACTGAAGCTTTCTTT	CASSGRKTEAFF
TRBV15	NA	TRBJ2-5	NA	TGTGCCACCACGTCGGAGACAGTACAAGAGACCCAGTACTTC	CATTSETVQETQYF
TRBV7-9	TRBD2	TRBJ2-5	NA	TGTGCCAGCAGCCCCCGAGGACTAGCGGGGGAGGAAGAGACCCAGTACTTC	CASSPRGLAGEEETQYF
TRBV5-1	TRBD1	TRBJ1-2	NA	TGCGCCAGCAGCAGTTTTTGGGGGAACAGGGGCCAGGGGAGCCATGGCTACACCTTC	CASSSFWGNRGQGSHGYTF
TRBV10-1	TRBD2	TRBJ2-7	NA	TGCGCCAGCAGTGCAGCTGGGACTAGCGACGAGCAGTACTTC	CASSAAGTSDEQYF
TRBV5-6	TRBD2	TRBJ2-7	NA	TGTGCCAGCAGCCTTCCGCGCCTAGCGGGGGTCTCCTACGAGCAGTACTTC	CASSLPRLAGVSYEQYF
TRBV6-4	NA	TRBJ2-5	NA	TGTGCCAGCAGCCGGGACCTCTTGGAGACCCAGTACTTC	CASSRDLLETQYF
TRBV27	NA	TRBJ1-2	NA	TGTGCCAGCAGTTTAAAGGGGATATATGGCTACACCTTC	CASSLKGIYGYTF
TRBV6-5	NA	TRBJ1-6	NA	TGTGCCAGCAGTTACAGGGAAGATAATTCACCCCTCCACTTT	CASSYREDNSPLHF
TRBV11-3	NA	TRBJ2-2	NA	TGTGCCAGCAGCTCGGAAGTCACCGGGGAGCTGTTTTTT	CASSSEVTGELFF
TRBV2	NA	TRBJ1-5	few	TGTGCCAGCAGTCCCCTGGGTAGTCCCCAGCATTTT	CASSPLGSPQHF
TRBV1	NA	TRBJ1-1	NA	TGCACCAACCTTAGGGCCTCGGCTTTCTTT	CTNLRASAFF
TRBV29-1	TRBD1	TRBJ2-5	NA	TGCAGCTTGGGGGGCAGGGGGCAGTGGGAGACCCAGTACTTC	CSLGGRGQWETQYF
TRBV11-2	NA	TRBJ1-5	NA	TGTGCCAGCACCCCCGGGGGGAGGGACCAGCCCCAGCATTTT	CASTPGGRDQPQHF
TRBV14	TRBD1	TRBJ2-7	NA	TGTGCCAGCAGCCGAGAGGGACAGGGGCCCTACGAGCAGTACTTC	CASSREGQGPYEQYF
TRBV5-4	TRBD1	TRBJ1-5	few	TGTGCCAGCAGCTTGGACGGACAGGGAAGCAATCAGCCCCAGCATTTT	CASSLDGQGSNQPQHF
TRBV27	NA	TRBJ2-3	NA	TGTGCCAGCTCGGGACTCCGCGTTTCAGATACGCAGTATTTT	CASSGLRVSDTQYF
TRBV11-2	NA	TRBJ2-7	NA	TGTGCCAGCAGCTTAGAGGTAGCCTCCTACGAGCAGTACTTC	CASSLEVASYEQYF
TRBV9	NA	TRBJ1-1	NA	TGTGCCAGCAGCCCGCAGTGGGGGTCGGAAGCTTTCTTT	CASSPQWGSEAFF
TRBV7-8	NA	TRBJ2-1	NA	TGTGCCAGCAGCTTAGGGCCCGAGCAGTTCTTC	CASSLGPEQFF
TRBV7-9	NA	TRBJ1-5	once	TGTGCCAGCAGCTTAGGGGGCGGGTTTCAGCCCCAGCATTTT	CASSLGGGFQPQHF
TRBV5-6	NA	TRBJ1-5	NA	TGTGCCAGCAGCTACGCAGGATCGCCCCAGCATTTT	CASSYAGSPQHF
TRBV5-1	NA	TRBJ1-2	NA	TGCGCCAGCAGCTTGGGGTCCCCTATATTCGATGGCTACACCTTC	CASSLGSPIFDGYTF
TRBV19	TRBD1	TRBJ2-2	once	TGTGCCAGTAGACAGGGGGCGAGGGCCGGGGAGCTGTTTTTT	CASRQGARAGELFF
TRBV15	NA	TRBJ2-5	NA	TGTGCCACCAGCAGAGACCCTGGGGAGACCCAGTACTTC	CATSRDPGETQYF
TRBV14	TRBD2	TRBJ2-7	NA	TGTGCCAGCAGCCAAGAGTTCGGGCGGGGGGGCTACGAGCAGTACTTC	CASSQEFGRGGYEQYF
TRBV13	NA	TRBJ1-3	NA	TGTGCCAGCAGCTTAGTAACTTCTGGTTTTAGCTCTGGAAACACCATATATTTT	CASSLVTSGFSSGNTIYF
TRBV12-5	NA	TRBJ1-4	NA	TGTGCTAGTGGTTTGCCCGAACCGGGGAAACTGTTTTTT	CASGLPEPGKLFF
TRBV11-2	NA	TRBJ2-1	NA	TGTGCCAGCAGCTTCATCACCTACAATGAGCAGTTCTTC	CASSFITYNEQFF
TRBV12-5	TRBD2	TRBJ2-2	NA	TGTGCTAGTTTATCGGGGGGAGTGGGCCCCGGGGAGCTGTTTTTT	CASLSGGVGPGELFF
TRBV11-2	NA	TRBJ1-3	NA	TGTGCCAGCAGCTTAGGTGAGGGCCGGACATCTGGAAACACCATATATTTT	CASSLGEGRTSGNTIYF
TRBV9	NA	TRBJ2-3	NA	TGTGCCAGCAGCGTAGGGGGGGCGAGTACGCAGTATTTT	CASSVGGASTQYF
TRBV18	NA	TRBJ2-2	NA	TGTGCCAGCGCCATAGCGGCTCCTCCTCCCGGGGAGCTGTTTTTT	CASAIAAPPPGELFF
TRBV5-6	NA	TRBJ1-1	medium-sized	TGTGCCAGCAGCTTACCGTCCACTGAAGCTTTCTTT	CASSLPSTEAFF
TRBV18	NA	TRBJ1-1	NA	TGTGCCAGCTCGCCGCCTGACGGGCAGAACACTGAAGCTTTCTTT	CASSPPDGQNTEAFF
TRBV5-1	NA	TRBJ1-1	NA	TGCGCCAGCAGCTTGATCCCGGGATCAGTGAACACTGAAGCTTTCTTT	CASSLIPGSVNTEAFF
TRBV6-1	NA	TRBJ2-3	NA	TGTGCCAGCACCATGCCTAGCGCGAGGAGGGATACGCAGTATTTT	CASTMPSARRDTQYF
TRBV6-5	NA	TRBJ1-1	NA	TGTGCCAGCAGTCCCGACGGTACGAACACTGAAGCTTTCTTT	CASSPDGTNTEAFF
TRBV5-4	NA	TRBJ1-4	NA	TGTAAGGAATTGGGGACCTATAATGAAAAACTGTTTTTT	CKELGTYNEKLFF
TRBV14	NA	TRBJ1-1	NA	TGTGCCAGCAGCCAAGAGGTCCCCGGCACTGAAGCTTTCTTT	CASSQEVPGTEAFF
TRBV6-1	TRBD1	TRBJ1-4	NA	TGTGCCAGCAGGGCTACTACAGGGGGAAAACTGTTTTTT	CASRATTGGKLFF
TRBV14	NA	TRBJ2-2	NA	TGTGCCAGCAGCCAAACGACAGGGAGGACCGGGGAGCTGTTTTTT	CASSQTTGRTGELFF
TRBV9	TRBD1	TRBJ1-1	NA	TGTGCCAGCAGCTATGAGACGAACAGGGGGGCTTTCTTT	CASSYETNRGAFF
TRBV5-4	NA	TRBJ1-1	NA	TGTGCCAGCAGCAGTGGAGGGGTAGTCACTGAAGCTTTCTTT	CASSSGGVVTEAFF
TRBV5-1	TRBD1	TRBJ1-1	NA	TGCGCCAGCAGCTTGGCCCCAGGGGGTGATATTACTGAAGCTTTCTTT	CASSLAPGGDITEAFF